These 29 T cell receptor beta chains were all obtained from the same sample, sequenced in a study of T cell repertoires in cytomegalovirus infection. TCRdb itself ran the reads through MiXCR, one entry per CDR3 protein. The sample consists of hundreds of thousands of distinct CDR3 sequences, 15% to 20% of them appearing once. The sample was PBMCs. These TCRs come from a human donor in good health (CMV status not recorded). Some clones in this sample may be carry-over from other donors' samples.

This clonotype was counted a few times. The rearrangement uses TRBV6-7 and TRBJ1-5; D is unclear. TRBV6-7 is filed as an ORF, its function uncertain. The CDR3 runs 15 residues. V was shortened by 11 bases and J by 2 bases, with 19 bases between the two germline ends. The CDR3 nucleotides are TGTGCCGGCTTCCCCCTAGTCGAGGGCAATCAGCCCCAGCATTTT. Its translation is CAGFPLVEGNQPQHF.

This sequence joins TRBV2 and TRBJ2-5, with D possibly being TRBD2 (7 bases). The CDR3 spans 14 residues. The germline V and J ends were trimmed by 6 bases and 4 bases, with 15 bases remaining between them. Germline CDR1 SNHLY, CDR2 FYNNEI. The CDR3: CASRGWGGRETQYF. The CDR3 region has the DNA TGTGCCAGCAGAGGCTGGGGGGGGCGAGAGACCCAGTACTTC.

This clonotype was seen more than once but under ten times. The rearrangement joins TRBV19 to TRBJ1-1; D is possibly TRBD1 (6 bases). V dropped 7 bases and J dropped 7 bases, with 16 bases sitting between them. CDR1 is LNHDA and CDR2 is SQIVND in the germline V gene (reference sequence). The CDR3 runs to 13 residues. CDR3 sequence: CASNLNRVGEAFF. The CDR3 bases are TGTGCCAGTAACCTCAACAGGGTTGGTGAAGCTTTCTTT.

The table lists this clonotype with a few counts. One end of the junction varies from germline; a read error may be responsible. J is TRBJ2-5 and V is TRBV5-3, with TRBD2 as a possible D gene (5 bases). TRBV5-3 is sorted into the ORF group, with uncertain function. This CDR3 contains 14 residues. CDR3: CASSSPRVQETQYF. CDR3 DNA sequence: TGTGCCAGCAGCTCCCCGCGGGTCCAAGAGACCCAGTACTTC.

This clonotype was found many times. V gene TRBV2 combines with J gene TRBJ1-4; 11 bases match TRBD1. After removal of 10 bases from V and 2 bases from J, the junction contained 6 bases not matched to a gene. This CDR3 is built from 15 residues. Germline V gene sequence: CDR1 SNHLY, CDR2 FYNNEI. The CDR3 nucleotides are TGTGCCACCGGACAGGGGGCGCTGACTAATGAAAAACTGTTTTTT. This encodes CATGQGALTNEKLFF.

In this sample, this clonotype turned up many times. This chain uses TRBV7-2 with TRBJ1-5; D unresolved. The CDR3 consists of 14 residues. In germline, CDR1 is SGHTA, CDR2 FQGNSA. Deletions cut 5 bases from V and 7 bases from J, with 15 bases between. CDR3 DNA: TGTGCCAGCAGCCAGGACCGAAGCGGCCAGCCCCAGCATTTT. It codes for CASSQDRSGQPQHF. The variable domain in full, with the rest retrieved from reference TRBV7-2 and TRBJ1-5, is GAGVSQSPSNKVTEKGKDVELRCDPISGHTALYWYRQSLGQGLEFLIYFQGNSAPDKSGLPSDRFSAERTGGSVSTLTIQRTQQEDSAVYLCASSQDRSGQPQHFGDGTRLSIL.

This clonotype was seen ten or more times. The chain combines TRBV7-2 with TRBJ2-3; 8 bases are a match to TRBD2. The CDR3 loop spans 17 amino acids. Germline V lookup: CDR1 SGHTA, CDR2 FQGNSA. The junction had 13 bases not matched to a gene; V was cut back by 4 bases and J by 4 bases. In DNA, the CDR3 is TGTGCCAGCAGCTCCCCAAGCCCGGGACTAGGGCCAGATACGCAGTATTTT. This sequence encodes CASSSPSPGLGPDTQYF.

In its sample, this clonotype was seen many times. The rearrangement links TRBV12-5 to TRBJ2-7, with 7 bases aligning to TRBD1. The CDR3 has 16 residues. The trim removed 4 bases at V and 2 bases at J, leaving 11 bases unmatched. CDR1 and CDR2 from the germline V gene are LGHNT and FRNRAP. As DNA, the CDR3 is TGTGCTAGTGGTTCCCCTCACCACAGGGGCCCCTACGAGCAGTACTTC. Translation: CASGSPHHRGPYEQYF.

The chain couples TRBV7-2 to TRBJ2-4, with D possibly TRBD1 on 5 matching bases. Between the trimmed V and J ends, which lost 6 bases and 2 bases, there was a span of 20 bases. Germline V lookup: CDR1 SGHTA, CDR2 FQGNSA. This CDR3 is 17 amino acids long. This chain's CDR3 is CASSHRQTPVTKNIQYF. The CDR3 nucleotides read TGTGCCAGCAGTCATCGACAGACGCCGGTGACCAAAAACATTCAGTACTTC.

The J gene is TRBJ2-1, the V gene TRBV7-6; TRBD1 matches 7 bases. The CDR3 has 16 amino acids. V was clipped by 4 bases and J by 4 bases; unmatched bases: 10. The V gene's germline CDR1 is SGHVS and CDR2 FNYEAQ. CDR3 sequence (DNA): TGTGCCAGCAGCTCCCGACAGGGATCCGGGTACAATGAGCAGTTCTTC. Translated: CASSSRQGSGYNEQFF.

This clonotype appeared many times. The chain links TRBV2 to TRBJ1-2; unclear D gene. V was clipped by 8 bases and J by 7 bases, with 17 bases between them. The CDR3 spans 13 residues. The germline gives CDR1 SNHLY, CDR2 FYNNEI. CDR3 in amino acids: CASSIQTLVGYTF. DNA for the CDR3: TGTGCCAGCTCCATTCAGACACTAGTTGGCTACACCTTC.

This clonotype has a count of ten or more. The rearrangement joins TRBV7-9 to TRBJ2-1, with 12 bases aligning to TRBD2. The germline V gene encodes CDR1 SEHNR and CDR2 FQNEAQ (reference sequence). The CDR3 is 15 residues long. V was pared by 4 bases and J by 7 bases, with 5 bases of the junction left unmatched. CDR3 DNA: TGTGCCAGCAGCTACGGACTAGCGGGATGGAATGAGCAGTTCTTC. This encodes CASSYGLAGWNEQFF.

This clonotype was observed many times. The chain is built from TRBV7-8 and TRBJ1-2; D is possibly TRBD1 (6 bases). From germline, CDR1 is SGHVS and CDR2 FQNEAQ. The CDR3 loop spans 15 amino acids. Trimming took off 2 bases at V and 5 bases at J, with 15 bases between the two ends. The CDR3 DNA follows: TGTGCCAGCAGCTTACTACAGGGTCCCAGTTATGGCTACACCTTC. Translated: CASSLLQGPSYGYTF.

The chain couples TRBV20-1 to TRBJ1-6; 11 nucleotides line up with TRBD1. Germline lookup yields CDR1 DFQATT and CDR2 SNEGSKA (reference sequence). The CDR3 covers 14 residues. The J segment lost 6 bases and the V segment lost 4 bases, leaving 2 bases of the junction unmatched. The CDR3 DNA follows: TGCAGTGCTAACGGACAGGGGGCTAATTCACCCCTCCACTTT. Its translation is CSANGQGANSPLHF.

This clonotype has only a few counts. The chain carries TRBV6-6 and TRBJ1-4; D may be TRBD1 (5 bases). The CDR3 totals 12 residues. V lost 6 bases and J lost 8, with 10 bases in between. The germline V gene has CDR1 MNHNY and CDR2 SVGAGI (reference sequence). The CDR3 coding sequence is TGTGCCAGCAGCATACGGGGCGAAAAACTGTTTTTT. Its protein is CASSIRGEKLFF.

The V and J genes are TRBV7-8 and TRBJ1-1; the D gene is possibly TRBD1 (6 bases). The V and J ends lost 5 bases and 2 bases respectively, with 15 bases between them. CDR3 length: 15 amino acids. The germline CDR1 and CDR2 sequences are SGHVS and FQNEAQ. CDR3 coding DNA: TGTGCCAGCAGCGAGCGGTGGGGGGCAAACACTGAAGCTTTCTTT. This codes for CASSERWGANTEAFF.

In this sample, this clonotype turned up many times. One end of the junction varies from germline; a read error may be responsible. This chain joins TRBV11-3 and TRBJ2-7, with 9 nucleotides matching TRBD1. The CDR3 runs to 15 residues. CDR1 and CDR2 (germline): SGHNT, YENEEA. The CDR3 nucleotides are TGCGCCAGCAGCTTGGGGGGACAGGGACCCTACGAGCAGTACTTC. This sequence encodes CASSLGGQGPYEQYF.

A few counts support this clonotype. The gene calls are TRBV7-9 and TRBJ2-6; D ambiguous. V dropped 5 bases and J dropped 0 bases, with 14 bases sitting between them. Germline V gene data show CDR1 as SEHNR and CDR2 as FQNEAQ (reference sequence). The CDR3 has 17 residues. The CDR3 sequence is CASSPPQRNSGANVLTF. The CDR3 DNA reads TGTGCCAGCAGCCCACCGCAGAGGAACTCTGGGGCCAACGTCCTGACTTTC.

The genes are TRBV2 and TRBJ1-3; 9 bases are a match to TRBD1. The V gene's germline CDR1 is SNHLY and CDR2 FYNNEI. The CDR3 is 15 residues long. Unmatched junction bases numbered 8, after V lost 10 bases and J lost 1 base. CDR3 sequence: CATAGDRVSGNTIYF. CDR3 sequence (DNA): TGTGCCACCGCAGGGGACAGGGTTTCTGGAAACACCATATATTTT.

The chain recombines TRBV5-6 with TRBJ1-5, with 8 nucleotides matching TRBD1. V trimming: 3 bases; J trimming: 1 base; junction bases outside the gene matches: 0. Germline values: CDR1 SGHDT, CDR2 YYEEEE. This CDR3 has 14 amino acids. The CDR3 reads CASSWTGSNQPQHF. CDR3 in DNA: TGTGCCAGCAGCTGGACAGGGAGCAATCAGCCCCAGCATTTT.

This sequence joins TRBV19 and TRBJ2-1, with TRBD1 as a possible D gene (5 bases). The CDR3 has 17 amino acids. V was trimmed by 3 bases and J by 4 bases, leaving 19 bases between them. Per the germline V gene, CDR1 is LNHDA and CDR2 is SQIVND (reference sequence). DNA for the CDR3: TGTGCCAGTAGTATTGGTTCCCTGGCAGGGTGGTACAATGAGCAGTTCTTC. This codes for CASSIGSLAGWYNEQFF.

J is TRBJ2-1 and V is TRBV7-9; tentatively, D is TRBD1 (5 bases). V was cut by 4 bases and J by 16 bases, with 14 bases left in between. Germline V lookup: CDR1 SEHNR, CDR2 FQNEAQ (reference sequence). The CDR3 is 11 residues long. The DNA for the CDR3 is TGTGCCAGCAGCTCTAGGGGCTCCCTCTTCTTC. It translates to CASSSRGSLFF. Full variable domain (outside the CDR3, taken from reference TRBV7-9 and TRBJ2-1): DTGVSQNPRHKITKRGQNVTFRCDPISEHNRLYWYRQTLGQGPEFLTYFQNEAQLEKSRLLSDRFSAERPKGSFSTLEIQRTEQGDSAMYLCASSSRGSLFFGPGTRLTVL.

V is TRBV11-2 and J is TRBJ2-5, with D perhaps matching TRBD2 (5 bases). There are 15 residues in the CDR3. Trimming shortened V by 5 bases and J by 2 bases, and 15 bases separated the two germline ends. Germline values: CDR1 SGHAT, CDR2 FQNNGV. The CDR3 DNA reads as TGTGCCAGCAGCCCCGGGGTCGGGTGGCAAGAGACCCAGTACTTC. Its translation is CASSPGVGWQETQYF. Combining the CDR3 with reference TRBV11-2 and TRBJ2-5 gives the whole variable domain EAGVAQSPRYKIIEKRQSVAFWCNPISGHATLYWYQQILGQGPKLLIQFQNNGVVDDSQLPKDRFSAERLKGVDSTLKIQPAKLEDSAVYLCASSPGVGWQETQYFGPGTRLLVL.

Concerning this clonotype itself: The junction departs from the called germline gene at one end, perhaps through a read error. The CDR3: CASRSAPLYGYTF. CDR3 nucleotide sequence: TGTGCCAGCAGATCGGCACCACTCTATGGCTATACCTTC. The chain combines TRBV7-2 with TRBJ1-2; D is unresolved. Germline V CDR1 and CDR2: SGHTA, FQGNSA. The CDR3 spans 13 residues.

This clonotype showed up just a few times. This chain uses TRBV30 with TRBJ1-4; a possible D gene is TRBD1 (5 bases). Deletions cut 2 bases from V and 4 bases from J, with 14 bases between. This CDR3 region has 15 residues. CDR1 is GTSNPN, CDR2 SVGIG, per germline (reference sequence). CDR3 sequence: CAWSTIDRDNEKLFF. CDR3 coding DNA: TGTGCCTGGAGTACGATCGACAGAGATAATGAAAAACTGTTTTTT.

The chain uses TRBV14 and TRBJ1-6; D is ambiguous. The V gene's germline CDR1 is SGHDN and CDR2 FVKESK. The CDR3 has 14 residues. Deletions cut 8 bases from V and 8 bases from J, with 16 bases between. The CDR3 nucleotides are TGTGCCAGCGGTTGTTGGGGTGCGTATTCACCCCTCCACTTT. Its translation: CASGCWGAYSPLHF.

Only a few counts were recorded for this clonotype. This chain uses TRBV19 with TRBJ2-1; a weak D match, TRBD2 (6 bases). There are 15 residues in the CDR3. The V gene lost 3 bases and the J gene lost 7 bases, with 16 bases spanning the gap. CDR1 is LNHDA and CDR2 is SQIVND in the germline V gene (reference sequence). The chain's CDR3 is CASSIQGGLANEQFF. In DNA, the CDR3 is TGTGCCAGTAGTATTCAGGGAGGACTCGCAAATGAGCAGTTCTTC.

This clonotype was detected only a few times. This chain connects TRBV5-1 to TRBJ2-3, with 11 positions matching TRBD2. Germline V CDR1 and CDR2: SGHRS, YFSETQ. CDR3 length equals 15 residues. V dropped 9 bases and J dropped 5; count of bases not matched to a gene: 11. The CDR3 region is CATGLAGGRGDTQYF. CDR3 bases: TGCGCCACCGGTCTAGCGGGAGGCCGGGGAGATACGCAGTATTTT. The variable domain in full, completed from reference TRBV5-1 and TRBJ2-3, reads KAGVTQTPRYLIKTRGQQVTLSCSPISGHRSVSWYQQTPGQGLQFLFEYFSETQRNKGNFPGRFSGRQFSNSRSEMNVSTLELGDSALYLCATGLAGGRGDTQYFGPGTRLTVL.

Ten or more counts support this clonotype. This chain joins TRBV6-1 and TRBJ2-2; no reliable D call. The CDR3 sequence is 14 residues long. CDR1 is MNHNS, CDR2 SASEGT, per germline. V lost 6 bases to trimming and J lost 5 bases, with 13 bases between them. The CDR3 sequence is CASREMIGTGELFF. The CDR3 nucleotides are TGTGCCAGCAGAGAGATGATTGGAACCGGGGAGCTGTTTTTT.